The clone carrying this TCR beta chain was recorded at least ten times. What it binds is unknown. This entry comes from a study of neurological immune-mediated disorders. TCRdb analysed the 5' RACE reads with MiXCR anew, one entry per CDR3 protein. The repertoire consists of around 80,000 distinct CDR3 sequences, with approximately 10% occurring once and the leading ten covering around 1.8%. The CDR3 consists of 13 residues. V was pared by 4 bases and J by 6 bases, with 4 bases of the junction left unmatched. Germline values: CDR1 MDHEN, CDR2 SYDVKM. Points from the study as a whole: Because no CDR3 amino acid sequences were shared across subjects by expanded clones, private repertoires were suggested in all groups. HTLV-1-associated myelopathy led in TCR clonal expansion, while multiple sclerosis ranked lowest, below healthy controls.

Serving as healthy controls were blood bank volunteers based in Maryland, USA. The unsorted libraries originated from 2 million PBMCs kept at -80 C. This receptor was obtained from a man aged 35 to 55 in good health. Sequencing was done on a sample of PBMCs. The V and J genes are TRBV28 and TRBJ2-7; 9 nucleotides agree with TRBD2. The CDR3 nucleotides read TGTGCCAGCAGTTATGCGGGAGGGCGCGAGCAGTACTTC. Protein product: CASSYAGGREQYF.